This entry concerns a single TCR beta chain. Treatment meaning: preoperative locoregional IRX-2 cytokine immunotherapy. Samples came from a phase Ib trial of preoperative locoregional IRX-2 cytokine immunotherapy. The entry originates in a study of preoperative IRX-2 immunotherapy in early breast cancer. Measured with immunoSEQ multiplex PCR; TCRdb has only the in-frame clones, and not every one. The top ten clones hold under 8% of a sample with approximately 26,000 clones, approximately 77% of them seen once. CDR1 is KGHSH, CDR2 LQKENI, per germline. This CDR3 comprises 12 residues. Trimming removed 4 bases from V and 1 base from J, with 5 bases in between.

Here the sequenced sample was lymph node tissue, taken after IRX-2 immunotherapy. This receptor was taken from a human donor with breast cancer. This chain uses TRBV18 with TRBJ2-7; D call uncertain. As DNA, the CDR3 is TGTGCCAGCTCACTACAGTCCTACGAGCAGTACTTC. Its protein product is CASSLQSYEQYF.